The 22 T cell receptor beta chains listed next were all sequenced from one sample in a study of blood T cell repertoires in COVID-19. The assay was immunoSEQ multiplex PCR, and TCRdb's table has in-frame clones only and misses some. The profile shows 95,000 to 150,000 clones, 82% of them singletons. Source material: peripheral blood. These receptors all stem from a woman in her seventies with acute or convalescent COVID-19.

The chain employs TRBV5-5 and TRBJ1-2; 11 bases match TRBD1. V dropped 2 bases and J dropped 7; count of bases not matched to a gene: 4. Germline CDR1 is SGHKS and CDR2 is YYEKEE (reference sequence). CDR3 length equals 14 residues. The CDR3 DNA reads TGTGCCAGCAGCTTTAGGACAGGGGGCTCTGGCTACACCTTC. This encodes CASSFRTGGSGYTF.

The J gene is TRBJ1-1, the V gene TRBV7-2; the D gene is possibly TRBD1 (6 bases). Germline-derived CDR1 and CDR2 are SGHTA and FQGNSA. The CDR3 is made up of 14 amino acids. Trimming removed 5 bases from V and 5 bases from J, with 15 bases in between. This CDR3 is CASSPVGARTEAFF. CDR3 bases: TGTGCCAGCAGCCCGGTGGGGGCTAGGACTGAAGCTTTCTTT.

This clone was observed once. The chain is built from TRBV27 and TRBJ2-1, with 7 nucleotides matching TRBD2. The CDR3 length is 15 residues. The trim removed 1 base at V and 3 bases at J, leaving 3 bases unmatched. The V gene's germline CDR1 is MNHEY and CDR2 SMNVEV (reference sequence). Here the CDR3 reads CASSLLGGDYNEQFF. CDR3 DNA sequence: TGTGCCAGCAGTTTATTGGGGGGGGACTACAATGAGCAGTTCTTC.

The CDR3 loop reads CSASYGRTGEKLFF. The CDR3 bases are TGCAGTGCTAGTTATGGCAGGACAGGCGAAAAACTGTTTTTT. The genes are TRBV20-1 and TRBJ1-4, with TRBD1 identical over 7 bases. V gave up 3 bases and J gave up 8 bases; unmatched junction bases: 9. This CDR3 has 14 residues. The germline CDR1 and CDR2 sequences are DFQATT and SNEGSKA (reference sequence).

A note on this clone: The junction and the germline gene differ at one end; a read error may be behind it. V and J are TRBV5-5 and TRBJ1-2; 9 bases fit TRBD1. The CDR3 runs 15 residues. Germline V lookup: CDR1 SGHKS, CDR2 YYEKEE (reference sequence). This CDR3 reads CTSSLLTGGVYGYTF. CDR3 bases: TGTACCAGCAGCTTGCTGACAGGGGGGGTCTATGGCTACACCTTC.

This chain uses TRBV12-5 with TRBJ1-4, with D possibly being TRBD1 (6 bases). With 4 bases removed from V and 14 bases from J, the gap between germline ends came to 14 bases. Germline V CDR1 and CDR2: LGHNT, FRNRAP. The CDR3 extends over 12 amino acids. CDR3 amino acids: CASGSQGSGLFF. For the CDR3, the DNA is TGTGCTAGTGGTTCACAGGGTTCCGGGCTGTTTTTT.

The chain joins TRBV30 to TRBJ1-6; no firm D call. Germline CDR1 and CDR2: GTSNPN and SVGIG (reference sequence). The CDR3 sequence is 15 residues long. The V end lost 1 base, the J end lost 4 bases, and 11 bases lay between the germline ends. The CDR3 is CAWSEARVYNSPLHF. The CDR3 DNA reads as TGTGCCTGGAGTGAGGCGAGGGTGTATAATTCACCCCTCCACTTT.

The rearrangement links TRBV4-1 to TRBJ2-2; 11 bases map to TRBD2. The CDR3 spans 17 residues. Trimming removed 2 bases from V and 6 bases from J; junction bases left unmatched: 8. The germline V gene has CDR1 MGHRA and CDR2 YSYEKL. CDR3 protein: CASSQFVSSGGPGELFF. CDR3 coding DNA: TGCGCCAGCAGCCAATTCGTGTCTAGCGGGGGGCCCGGGGAGCTGTTTTTT.

The V call is TRBV6-5, the J call TRBJ1-2; 8 bases are a match to TRBD1. Germline CDR1 is MNHEY and CDR2 is SVGAGI. V lost 5 bases, J lost 4 bases, and 6 bases stayed unmatched. The CDR3 is 14 amino acids. CDR3 bases: TGTGCCAGCAGTCCCGGGACAGGCATCTATGGCTACACCTTC. Translating gives CASSPGTGIYGYTF.

The chain uses TRBV30 and TRBJ2-5; 7 bases are shared with TRBD2. V gave up 2 bases and J gave up 10 bases; unmatched junction bases: 4. The CDR3 consists of 11 residues. CDR1 is GTSNPN and CDR2 is SVGIG in the germline V gene (reference sequence). The CDR3 spells CAWSFGGGQYF. CDR3 DNA: TGTGCCTGGAGTTTTGGGGGGGGCCAGTACTTC.

The V gene is TRBV6-2 or TRBV6-3, the J gene TRBJ2-3; D is possibly TRBD2 (5 bases). V was shortened by 1 base and J by 1 base, with 9 bases between the two germline ends. CDR3 length equals 15 residues. Germline CDR1 MNHEY, CDR2 SVGEGT. CDR3 DNA sequence: TGTGCCAGCAGTTACTGGACTTTGGGCACAGATACGCAGTATTTT. It encodes CASSYWTLGTDTQYF.

The rearrangement links TRBV24-1 to TRBJ2-2, with 8 nucleotides matching TRBD2. V was clipped by 0 bases and J by 7 bases; unmatched bases: 3. CDR1 and CDR2 (germline): KGHDR, SFDVKD. This CDR3 has 15 residues. The CDR3 reads CATSDLAAGGGELFF. The CDR3 DNA follows: TGTGCCACCAGTGATTTGGCGGCGGGGGGCGGGGAGCTGTTTTTT.

The chain is built from TRBV9 and TRBJ1-6; D gene unclear. Germline V lookup: CDR1 SGDLS, CDR2 YYNGEE. Trimming removed 0 bases from V and 9 bases from J, with 13 bases in between. The CDR3 runs to 15 residues. CDR3 sequence (DNA): TGTGCCAGCAGCGTAGGACGGGAAGGAAGTTCACCCCTCCACTTT. This codes for CASSVGREGSSPLHF. The variable domain in full, with the rest retrieved from reference TRBV9 and TRBJ1-6, is DSGVTQTPKHLITATGQRVTLRCSPRSGDLSVYWYQQSLDQGLQFLIQYYNGEERAKGNILERFSAQQFPDLHSELNLSSLELGDSALYFCASSVGREGSSPLHFGNGTRLTVT.

This clone has only a few counts. This chain joins TRBV6-2 or TRBV6-3 and TRBJ1-5; weak D call: TRBD1 (6 bases). The CDR3 totals 16 residues. Trimming removed 4 bases from V and 2 bases from J, with 15 bases in between. Germline loops: CDR1 MNHEY, CDR2 SVGEGT. The CDR3 nucleotides are TGTGCCAGCAGTTCCAACAGGGTAATCGGCAATCAGCCCCAGCATTTT. As protein: CASSSNRVIGNQPQHF.

The chain is built from TRBV30 and TRBJ1-1; 7 nucleotides match TRBD1. In germline, CDR1 is GTSNPN, CDR2 SVGIG (reference sequence). The CDR3 covers 12 residues. V dropped 2 bases and J dropped 7; count of bases not matched to a gene: 4. The CDR3, as DNA: TGTGCCTGGAGTATTAACAGGGGTGAAGCTTTCTTT. It yields the protein CAWSINRGEAFF.

This rearrangement joins TRBV5-6 to TRBJ2-7, with D perhaps matching TRBD1 (6 bases). V lost 4 bases to trimming and J lost 8 bases, with 13 bases between them. The germline V gene encodes CDR1 SGHDT and CDR2 YYEEEE. This CDR3 is 12 amino acids long. CDR3 region: CASSGGQGKQYF. The CDR3 coding sequence is TGTGCCAGCAGCGGCGGTCAGGGGAAGCAGTACTTC.

V is TRBV4-1 and J is TRBJ1-2; D unresolved. V was trimmed by 0 bases and J by 2 bases, leaving 13 bases between them. Germline V lookup: CDR1 MGHRA, CDR2 YSYEKL. The CDR3 covers 16 residues. CDR3 loop: CASSQEATSPNYGYTF. The CDR3 nucleotides read TGCGCCAGCAGCCAAGAAGCGACCTCCCCAAACTATGGCTACACCTTC.

The rearrangement joins TRBV11-2 to TRBJ2-3; 14 bases align to TRBD2. The V and J ends lost 7 bases and 5 bases, in that order; junction bases with no gene match: 5. The CDR3 is made up of 15 amino acids. From germline, CDR1 is SGHAT and CDR2 FQNNGV. Written as DNA, the CDR3 is TGTGCCAGCACCAGACTAGCGGGGGGGCTAGATACGCAGTATTTT. It codes for CASTRLAGGLDTQYF.

This clone has more than one count but fewer than ten. This chain uses TRBV2 with TRBJ1-5, with 9 bases identical to TRBD1. Germline lookup yields CDR1 SNHLY and CDR2 FYNNEI. Unmatched junction bases numbered 1, after V lost 5 bases and J lost 2 bases. The CDR3 totals 14 residues. The chain's CDR3 is CASSRTGGNQPQHF. The CDR3 region has the DNA TGTGCCAGCAGTCGGACAGGGGGCAATCAGCCCCAGCATTTT.

This chain links TRBV2 with TRBJ1-2; D not certain. V lost 8 bases and J 0 bases, leaving 10 bases between the germline ends. This CDR3 contains 13 residues. Germline assignment: CDR1 SNHLY and CDR2 FYNNEI. CDR3 sequence reads: CASERGPNYGYTF. The CDR3 DNA follows: TGTGCCAGCGAGCGCGGGCCTAACTATGGCTACACCTTC.

This clone was found once. This chain connects TRBV7-9 to TRBJ1-2, with D maybe TRBD1 (6 bases). The CDR3 spans 14 residues. V dropped 6 bases and J dropped 3 bases, with 14 bases sitting between them. Germline values: CDR1 SEHNR, CDR2 FQNEAQ (reference sequence). CDR3 sequence (DNA): TGTGCCAGCAGTCAGGGGACATTCGACTATGGCTACACCTTC. This codes for CASSQGTFDYGYTF.

The count of this clone is one. This chain connects TRBV19 to TRBJ1-6; D ambiguous. Germline CDR1 LNHDA, CDR2 SQIVND (reference sequence). The CDR3 sequence is 16 residues long. V was pared by 1 base and J by 3 bases, with 10 bases between. The DNA of the CDR3 is TGTGCCAGTAGTATAGCGTCGGGAAGCTATAATTCACCCCTCCACTTT. Translation gives CASSIASGSYNSPLHF.